A selection of T cell receptor beta chains follows, all from one sample in a study of cytomegalovirus exposure and HLA in healthy donors. Libraries were prepared by immunoSEQ multiplex PCR; TCRdb keeps only in-frame clonotypes and omits some of them. The sample lists some 120,000 clones, 60% to 75% seen once, with 4% to 4.5% in the top ten. Sequencing input: PBMCs. Every receptor here comes from a woman aged 45-65 years in good health and CMV-seropositive. Each CDR3 is given with its conserved first and last residue. A D gene is named only where the DNA matches it firmly. Clone sizes are given selectively: once, few, many, or a class where the clone is expanded.

abundance,d_gene,j_gene,v_gene,CDR3nt,CDR3aa
.,.,TRBJ1-2,TRBV6-5,TGTGCCAGCAGTTACAAGGGGGGGTACTATGGCTACACCTTC,CASSYKGGYYGYTF
.,TRBD1,TRBJ2-5,TRBV7-2,TGTGCCAGCAGCCTATCGACAGGGCTACAAGAGACCCAGTACTTC,CASSLSTGLQETQYF
once,TRBD1,TRBJ2-3,TRBV28,TGTGCCAGCAGTTCACGCGACAGGGGACTGACAGATACGCAGTATTTT,CASSSRDRGLTDTQYF
.,TRBD1,TRBJ2-5,TRBV7-9,TGTGCCAGCAGCTTCGGGACAGGGGTTTTGGAGACCCAGTACTTC,CASSFGTGVLETQYF
few,TRBD1,TRBJ2-7,TRBV5-1,TGCGCCAGCAGCTTGGCAGGGGGCGCCTACCAAACCTACGAGCAGTACTTC,CASSLAGGAYQTYEQYF
.,.,TRBJ2-2,TRBV2,TGTGCCAGCAGTGGGCGGGGACTCAACTCTCCCGGGGAGCTGTTTTTT,CASSGRGLNSPGELFF
.,TRBD1,TRBJ2-1,TRBV5-1,TGCGCCAGCAGCGTGCCCGGGACAGGGCTCGATGAGCAGTTCTTC,CASSVPGTGLDEQFF
.,.,TRBJ1-1,TRBV7-3,TGTGCCAGCAGCCCGAACAGGGCCATGAACACTGAAGCTTTCTTT,CASSPNRAMNTEAFF
once,.,TRBJ2-2,TRBV5-1,TGCGCCAGCAGCTTCCAGGGTGGGACCGGGGAGCTGTTTTTT,CASSFQGGTGELFF
.,TRBD1,TRBJ2-1,TRBV15,TGTGCCACCGGACAGGAATCCTACAATGAGCAGTTCTTC,CATGQESYNEQFF
few,.,TRBJ2-5,TRBV9,TGTGCCAGCAGCGTTACAAGGGGGGGGAGGGAGACCCAGTACTTC,CASSVTRGGRETQYF
.,TRBD1,TRBJ2-1,TRBV27,TGTGCCAGCAGTTCACTACAGGGGAACAATGAGCAGTTCTTC,CASSSLQGNNEQFF
few,TRBD1,TRBJ1-2,TRBV19,TGTGCCAGTAGACAACGCAACAGGGGGGAGGGACGGGACTATGGCTACACCTTC,CASRQRNRGEGRDYGYTF
.,TRBD1,TRBJ1-2,TRBV19,TGTGCCAGTAGTATCCGGGACAGGATCTATGGCTACACCTTC,CASSIRDRIYGYTF
.,.,TRBJ2-7,TRBV5-1,TGCGCCAGCAGCCCCTGGACAGCGGAGGACGAGCAGTACTTC,CASSPWTAEDEQYF
.,.,TRBJ2-7,TRBV28,TGTGCCAGCAGTTTCTTGTTCGGTCAGAACTACGAGCAGTACTTC,CASSFLFGQNYEQYF
.,TRBD1,TRBJ1-4,TRBV5-1,TGCGCCAGCACGTCCGGGACAGGGGTTAGCCCGAATGAAAAACTGTTTTTT,CASTSGTGVSPNEKLFF
once,.,TRBJ2-1,TRBV7-2,TGTGCCAGCAGCCAGAGACAGGACAATGAGCAGTTCTTC,CASSQRQDNEQFF
.,TRBD2,TRBJ2-3,TRBV19,TGTGCGAGTAGAGGTAGCGGGATTTCTAGCACAGATACGCAGTATTTT,CASRGSGISSTDTQYF
.,.,TRBJ1-1,TRBV5-4,TGTGCCAGCAGCTTGATGTACAGGAACACTGAAGCTTTCTTT,CASSLMYRNTEAFF
once,TRBD1,TRBJ1-1,TRBV14,TGTGCCAGCAGGCACGACAGGGGGACTGAAGCTTTCTTT,CASRHDRGTEAFF
few,TRBD1,TRBJ2-7,TRBV2,TGTGCCAGCAGTGAACAGGGGGCAATCTACGAGCAGTACTTC,CASSEQGAIYEQYF
.,.,TRBJ2-1,TRBV7-9,TGTGCCAGCGGCCGTAGCGGTAGCTCCTACAATGAGCAGTTCTTC,CASGRSGSSYNEQFF
.,.,TRBJ2-5,TRBV6-1,TGTGCCAGCAGTCCCCGAACAGGGTGGGAGACCCAGTACTTC,CASSPRTGWETQYF
.,.,TRBJ1-5,TRBV6-6,TGTGCCAGCAGTTACGAGCGGCTTAGCAATCAGCCCCAGCATTTT,CASSYERLSNQPQHF
.,TRBD1,TRBJ2-7,TRBV5-5,TGTGCCAGCAGCTTGACCGGGACAGGGACCTACGAGCAGTACTTC,CASSLTGTGTYEQYF
once,.,TRBJ1-2,TRBV19,TGTGCCAGTAGTATAGGAGGATTCCCCACGGATGGCTACACCTTC,CASSIGGFPTDGYTF
.,.,TRBJ2-1,TRBV2,TGTGCCAGCAGAGCGGACAGTTTTCTCAATGAGCAGTTCTTC,CASRADSFLNEQFF
.,TRBD1,TRBJ1-6,TRBV27,TGTGCCAGCAGTTTAGGGGCCAGGGGGAGTTTTGGGAATTCACCCCTCCACTTT,CASSLGARGSFGNSPLHF
.,TRBD1,TRBJ2-1,TRBV28,TGTGCCAGCAGGGGACAACAGGGGTTCTCGTATGAGCAGTTCTTC,CASRGQQGFSYEQFF
once,TRBD1,TRBJ1-2,TRBV19,TGTGCCAGTAGTACAGGGACAGGGTATGGCTACACCTTC,CASSTGTGYGYTF
.,TRBD1,TRBJ2-5,TRBV5-1,TGCGCCAGCAGCCGACAGGGTCGGCAAGAGACCCAGTACTTC,CASSRQGRQETQYF
.,TRBD1,TRBJ1-4,TRBV7-9,TGTGCCAGCAGCTTGGACAGGGGTTGGGAAAAACTGTTTTTT,CASSLDRGWEKLFF
.,TRBD2,TRBJ2-3,TRBV4-1,TGCGCCAGCAGCCATTTTCTAGCGGGGAGTGGAGATACGCAGTATTTT,CASSHFLAGSGDTQYF
.,TRBD1,TRBJ1-4,TRBV14,TGTGCCAGCAGCCAAGGGTTAAGGACAGGGAATGAAAAACTGTTTTTT,CASSQGLRTGNEKLFF
.,.,TRBJ1-1,TRBV19,TGTGCCAGTAGTATATTGACAAACACTGAAGCTTTCTTT,CASSILTNTEAFF
few,.,TRBJ2-7,TRBV5-6,TGTGCCAGCAGCTCGGCAGGGGTCGAGCAGTACTTC,CASSSAGVEQYF
.,TRBD2,TRBJ2-1,TRBV5-4,TGTGCCAGCAGCTTGCGTGCGGGGGGGCTCTACAATGAGCAGTTCTTC,CASSLRAGGLYNEQFF
.,TRBD1,TRBJ1-6,TRBV11-2,TGTGCCAGCGGCCGCGACAGGGTGAATTCACCCCTCCACTTT,CASGRDRVNSPLHF
.,TRBD1,TRBJ1-4,TRBV19,TGTGCCAGTAGCCCGGACAGGGAACATGAAAAACTGTTTTTT,CASSPDREHEKLFF
.,.,TRBJ1-2,TRBV6-6,TGTGCCAGCAGATCGGGTTCGGGATTTACCTATGGCTACACCTTC,CASRSGSGFTYGYTF
.,.,TRBJ1-5,TRBV9,TGTGCCAGCAGCGTATTCCCGTACAATCAGCCCCAGCATTTT,CASSVFPYNQPQHF
.,.,TRBJ1-6,TRBV28,TGTGCCAGCGCTGGGACTGGGAATTCACCCCTCCACTTT,CASAGTGNSPLHF
.,TRBD1,TRBJ2-3,TRBV7-3,TGTGCCAGCAGCCTAGGTGGGACAGGGTGGGCAGATACGCAGTATTTT,CASSLGGTGWADTQYF
.,.,TRBJ2-3,TRBV7-3,TGTGCCAGCAGCTTATATCCCACAGATACGCAGTATTTT,CASSLYPTDTQYF
.,.,TRBJ1-5,TRBV28,TGTGCCAGCCGAACCGCAGGTTTGAGCAATCAGCCCCAGCATTTT,CASRTAGLSNQPQHF